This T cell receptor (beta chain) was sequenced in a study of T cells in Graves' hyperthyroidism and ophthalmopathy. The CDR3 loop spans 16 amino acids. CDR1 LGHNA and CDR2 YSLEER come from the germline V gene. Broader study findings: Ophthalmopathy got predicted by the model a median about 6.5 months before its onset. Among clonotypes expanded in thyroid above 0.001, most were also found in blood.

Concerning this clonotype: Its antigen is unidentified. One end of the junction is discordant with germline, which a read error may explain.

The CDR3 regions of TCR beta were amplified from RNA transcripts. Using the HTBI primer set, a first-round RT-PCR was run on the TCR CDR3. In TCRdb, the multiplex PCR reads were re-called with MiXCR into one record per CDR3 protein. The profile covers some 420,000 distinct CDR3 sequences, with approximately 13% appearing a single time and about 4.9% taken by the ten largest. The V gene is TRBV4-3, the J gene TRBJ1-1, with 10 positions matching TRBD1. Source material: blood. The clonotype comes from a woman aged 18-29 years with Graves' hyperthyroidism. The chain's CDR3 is CANSQETGGGSTEAFF. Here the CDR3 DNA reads TGCGCCAACAGCCAAGAGACAGGGGGCGGAAGCACTGAAGCTTTCTTT.